This is a list of T cell receptor beta chains from one sample in a study of long-term antiretroviral therapy in people with HIV. Libraries were prepared by immunoSEQ multiplex PCR; TCRdb keeps only in-frame clonotypes and omits some of them. The sample includes about 28,000 clones, about 95% seen only once; the top ten take 6.5% to 10%. The sequencing used unsorted PBMCs, collected around 6 years after starting antiretroviral therapy. The receptors were gathered from a man aged 25 to 40 with HIV. Each CDR3 is given with its conserved first and last residue. A D gene is named only where the DNA matches it firmly. Clone size is given for some rows only: seen once, a few or many times, or a class if the clone is expanded.

cdr3_nt	cdr3_aa	d_call	clone_size	j_call	v_call
TGTGCCAGCAGTGCGGGGACAGGGCCGGGAAACACCATATATTTT	CASSAGTGPGNTIYF	TRBD1	.	TRBJ1-3	TRBV2
TGTGCCAGCAGCCCACAGGCTTCGAACACCGGGGAGCTGTTTTTT	CASSPQASNTGELFF	.	.	TRBJ2-2	TRBV7-9
TGCAGCGCGGAGCGGGGGGTAAGCACAGATACGCAGTATTTT	CSAERGVSTDTQYF	TRBD2	.	TRBJ2-3	TRBV29-1
TGTGCCAGCAGCGTCTCTTCGAACACCGGGGAACTGTTTTTT	CASSVSSNTGELFF	.	.	TRBJ2-2	TRBV9
TGTGCCAGCACCGACAGGGCGTACACCGGGGAGCTGTTTTTT	CASTDRAYTGELFF	TRBD1	.	TRBJ2-2	TRBV2
TGTGCCAGCAGCCCGGACAGGGGGTCGGTTGGGCAGTTCTTC	CASSPDRGSVGQFF	TRBD1	once	TRBJ2-1	TRBV2
TGTGCCAGCAGCCCAGAGACTAGCGGGGAAGGTACGCAGTATTTT	CASSPETSGEGTQYF	TRBD2	.	TRBJ2-3	TRBV7-9
TGCGCCAGCAGCCAAGAACACGGGGTCCCAGTTGAGCTGTTTTTT	CASSQEHGVPVELFF	.	once	TRBJ2-2	TRBV4-1
TGTGCCAGCAGCTTATTACAGGGTGACAATGAGCAGTTCTTC	CASSLLQGDNEQFF	.	.	TRBJ2-1	TRBV7-9
TGTGCCAGCAGCTTAGTTACTAGCGGGAGGATGTACGAGCAGTACTTC	CASSLVTSGRMYEQYF	TRBD2	few	TRBJ2-7	TRBV7-8
TGTGCCAGCAGTGAGCCGGGACAGGGGAACTATGGCTACACCTTC	CASSEPGQGNYGYTF	TRBD1	once	TRBJ1-2	TRBV2
TGCGCCAGCAGTCAAGGTACTAGCAGGAACACCGGGGAGCTGTTTTTT	CASSQGTSRNTGELFF	.	.	TRBJ2-2	TRBV4-1
TGTGCCAGCAGTTACAGTTTGAACGGAGAGACCCAGTACTTC	CASSYSLNGETQYF	.	.	TRBJ2-5	TRBV6-5
TGTGCCAGTAGTATCGGGGTATCAGAGACCCAGTACTTC	CASSIGVSETQYF	.	.	TRBJ2-5	TRBV19
TGTGCCAGCAGTGGACAGGCCTCATCGCCCCAGCATTTT	CASSGQASSPQHF	TRBD1	.	TRBJ1-5	TRBV27
TGTGCCAGCAGTTTATACCGGGGGAGCCAAGAGACCCAGTACTTC	CASSLYRGSQETQYF	.	.	TRBJ2-5	TRBV27
TGCAGCGTTAGGGGTAACTATGGCTACACCTTC	CSVRGNYGYTF	.	.	TRBJ1-2	TRBV29-1
TGTGCCAGCAGAAGACAGCATAGCAATCAGCCCCAGCATTTT	CASRRQHSNQPQHF	.	.	TRBJ1-5	TRBV6-6
TGTGCCAGTAGTATCGGTCTGATGAGAAATTCACCCCTCCACTTT	CASSIGLMRNSPLHF	.	.	TRBJ1-6	TRBV19
TGTGCCAGCAGCTGGACGGTCGGTGATACGCAGTATTTT	CASSWTVGDTQYF	.	.	TRBJ2-3	TRBV11-1
TGCAGCGTTGAAGAGATGACTGAAGCTTTCTTT	CSVEEMTEAFF	.	.	TRBJ1-1	TRBV29-1
TGTGCCAGCAGCCAAGGAATAGCGGTAGGCTACGAGCAGTACTTC	CASSQGIAVGYEQYF	.	.	TRBJ2-7	TRBV6-5
TGTGCCACCCGGGGTAGCGGCGACACCGGGGAGCTGTTTTTT	CATRGSGDTGELFF	.	.	TRBJ2-2	TRBV5-4
TGTGCCAGCAGTTTTACCGGGACAGGGTTTAGGGAGACCCAGTACTTC	CASSFTGTGFRETQYF	TRBD1	.	TRBJ2-5	TRBV6-5
TGTGCCAGTGCCGGGACGGTCTCCTACGAGCAGTACTTC	CASAGTVSYEQYF	.	.	TRBJ2-7	TRBV19
TGCGCCAGCAGCTTGGTTACGCGGGCTGCCTACAATGAGCAGTTCTTC	CASSLVTRAAYNEQFF	.	.	TRBJ2-1	TRBV5-1
TGTGCCAGCAGCCTCATAGCGGGGGGGCGGGATACGCAGTATTTT	CASSLIAGGRDTQYF	TRBD2	.	TRBJ2-3	TRBV7-6
TGTGCCACCAGCTTCGGACGGGAGGATCAGCCCCAGCATTTT	CATSFGREDQPQHF	.	few	TRBJ1-5	TRBV15
TGTGCCAGTCACTCTGGGGGAGGGATTCAGTACTTC	CASHSGGGIQYF	TRBD2	.	TRBJ2-4	TRBV19
TGTGCCAGCAGCCCACCGGGAAGGACTGAAGCTTTCTTT	CASSPPGRTEAFF	.	once	TRBJ1-1	TRBV7-3
TGTGCCTGGAGCTTGTTTAGGGTGGACGAGCAGTACTTC	CAWSLFRVDEQYF	.	.	TRBJ2-7	TRBV30
TGTGCCAGCAGTAAAGGCTCCTACTCCTACAATGAGCAGTTCTTC	CASSKGSYSYNEQFF	.	.	TRBJ2-1	TRBV27
TGTGCCAGCACCAAGGGGTGGGGGGGGCCGGTTCTATACAATGAGCAGTTCTTC	CASTKGWGGPVLYNEQFF	.	few	TRBJ2-1	TRBV7-9
TGTGCCAGCAGCTTACAGCGGGGGGGGAAGGAGCAGTTCTTC	CASSLQRGGKEQFF	TRBD2	.	TRBJ2-1	TRBV7-2
TGTGCCAGCAGCATTGACCCTTCCTACAATGAGCAGTTCTTC	CASSIDPSYNEQFF	.	once	TRBJ2-1	TRBV7-3
TGTGCCAGCAGCTTGGACAAGAACACTGAAGCTTTCTTT	CASSLDKNTEAFF	.	.	TRBJ1-1	TRBV7-2
TGTGCCAGCAGCTTAGGAGGCGACTACGAGCAGTACTTC	CASSLGGDYEQYF	.	.	TRBJ2-7	TRBV11-2
TGCGCCAGCAGCCAAGCCCCCGGACAGGGGGCCTACGAGCAGTACTTC	CASSQAPGQGAYEQYF	TRBD1	.	TRBJ2-7	TRBV4-1
TGTGCCAGCAGTTGGGGACAGCCCTACGAGCAGTACTTC	CASSWGQPYEQYF	TRBD1	.	TRBJ2-7	TRBV27
TGTGCCAGCAGCTCTCAGTTCAGGAACACCATATATTTT	CASSSQFRNTIYF	.	.	TRBJ1-3	TRBV11-2
TGTGCCAGCAGTCGACAGGGAAGTCAAGAGACCCAGTACTTC	CASSRQGSQETQYF	TRBD1	.	TRBJ2-5	TRBV27